One and the same sample provided the 2 T cell receptor beta chains below, sequenced in a study of blood T cell repertoires in COVID-19. Profiling relied on immunoSEQ multiplex PCR, and the TCRdb table lists in-frame clones only, not all of them. Among around 47,000 clones listed, approximately 83% were seen once. Sequencing was done on a sample of peripheral blood. Every receptor here comes from a man aged 70 or older with active COVID-19.

J is TRBJ2-7 and V is TRBV7-8, with a tentative D call TRBD2 (5 bases). The CDR3 is made up of 16 amino acids. V shed 5 bases and J shed 3 bases, with 20 bases lying between them. Germline CDR1 is SGHVS and CDR2 is FQNEAQ. The CDR3 reads CASSPKLDSLDYEQYF. The CDR3 region has the DNA TGTGCCAGCAGCCCCAAGTTGGACTCGTTAGACTACGAGCAGTACTTC.

The chain couples TRBV6-2 or TRBV6-3 to TRBJ2-2; a possible D gene is TRBD1 (6 bases). This CDR3 has 16 residues. CDR1 and CDR2 from the germline V gene are MNHEY and SVGEGT. V was clipped by 5 bases and J by 5 bases, with 18 bases between them. As DNA, the CDR3 is TGTGCCAGCAGTCAAGCACGGCAGGGGCGGACCGGGGAGCTGTTTTTT. It yields the protein CASSQARQGRTGELFF.